The 4 T cell receptor beta chains reported below all come from one sample, sequenced in a study of Graves' ophthalmopathy and Graves' hyperthyroidism. Amplification targeted the TCR beta CDR3 regions, with RNA transcripts as the source material. HTBI-primed first-round RT-PCR preceded second-round multiplex PCR. TCRdb itself ran the multiplex PCR reads through MiXCR, one entry per CDR3 protein. Here the sample spans about 39,000 distinct CDR3 sequences, approximately 50% being singletons. Sequenced sample: peripheral blood. These TCRs come from an adult woman with stable Graves' hyperthyroidism.

The chain employs TRBV25-1 and TRBJ2-6, with unresolved D. The V end lost 3 bases, the J end lost 13 bases, and 7 bases lay between the germline ends. Germline CDR1 and CDR2: MGHDK and SYGVNS. The CDR3 is 11 amino acids. CDR3 nucleotides: TGTGCCAGCAGTGAGTCCGGGGTCCTGACTTTC. Translation gives CASSESGVLTF.

A word on this clonotype: Mismatch with germline at one junction end may stem from a read error. J is TRBJ2-3 and V is TRBV7-9; D remains ambiguous. The CDR3 length is 16 residues. Germline CDR1 SEHNR, CDR2 FQNEAQ (reference sequence). This CDR3 reads CASSQGRGPNTDTQYF. CDR3 in DNA: TGCGCCAGCAGCCAAGGGCGAGGACCCAACACAGATACGCAGTATTTT.

This chain connects TRBV14 to TRBJ2-5; 8 nucleotides match TRBD2. Germline assignment: CDR1 SGHDN and CDR2 FVKESK. Trimming removed 4 bases from V and 5 bases from J; junction bases left unmatched: 15. The CDR3 has 17 amino acids. The CDR3 loop is CASSPIAGSLPRETQYF. The CDR3 nucleotides read TGTGCCAGCAGCCCAATAGCGGGGAGCCTTCCGCGGGAGACCCAGTACTTC.

This clonotype has ten or more counts. The V gene is TRBV19, the J gene TRBJ1-5; TRBD1 aligns across 9 bases. The CDR3 spans 14 residues. The V gene's germline CDR1 is LNHDA and CDR2 SQIVND (reference sequence). The V segment lost 7 bases and the J segment 4 bases; nucleotides outside the gene matches: 5. The CDR3 sequence is CASKQGAGNQPQHF. The CDR3 region has the DNA TGTGCCAGTAAACAGGGGGCTGGTAATCAGCCCCAGCATTTT.